Included here is one T cell receptor beta chain sequence, with context. No antigen is known for it. With 1 base clipped from V and 2 bases from J, the junction kept 3 bases outside the gene matches. Germline CDR1 reads SGHDT; CDR2 reads YYEEEE. The CDR3 runs 15 residues. The data derive from a study of cytomegalovirus exposure and HLA in healthy donors. Study details: Among about 179 million T cells, an earlier analysis found about 100 million unique TCR beta sequences.

Vbeta (60) and Jbeta (13) primers were used in the PCR. Here immunoSEQ multiplex PCR was the method, and the copy in TCRdb shows in-frame clones only, minus some. Of some 220,000 clones in the sample, 85% were seen once. Findings and limits, study-wide: It was shown in a later analysis that HLA-associated TCR beta chains were more clonally expanded than other, equally common chains. TCR beta V segments were, for the most part, productive about 87% or about 30% of the time in an earlier analysis. Sequencing artifact likely explains a cluster of highly shared sequence variants.

The TCR was taken from a girl under 10 years old in good health and CMV-seronegative. The sample was PBMCs. The J gene is TRBJ2-7, the V gene TRBV5-6; 10 bases are shared with TRBD2. In DNA form, the CDR3 reads TGTGCCAGCAGCTTGAGGACTAGCGGAACCTACGAGCAGTACTTC. This gives the protein CASSLRTSGTYEQYF. Full variable domain (remainder filled in from reference TRBV5-6 and TRBJ2-7): DAGVTQSPTHLIKTRGQQVTLRCSPKSGHDTVSWYQQALGQGPQFIFQYYEEEERQRGNFPDRFSGHQFPNYSSELNVNALLLGDSALYLCASSLRTSGTYEQYFGPGTRLTVT.